The rows below give T cell receptor beta chains drawn from one sample of a study of high-grade serous ovarian cancer treatment subgroups. Here immunoSEQ multiplex PCR was the method, and the copy in TCRdb shows in-frame clones only, minus some. This sample has 3,000 to 4,500 clones, with 60% to 75% found just once. Material for sequencing was tumor tissue. The source of these receptors is a human donor with high-grade serous ovarian cancer. Both conserved end residues are part of each CDR3. D genes are given only for firm matches. For some rows the clone size is stated as once, few or many, or as a class when expanded; others skip it.

v_call	clone_size	d_call	j_call	cdr3_aa	cdr3_nt
TRBV11-2	few	TRBD2	TRBJ2-1	CASSITSGSYNEQFF	TGTGCCAGCAGCATTACTAGCGGCTCCTACAATGAGCAGTTCTTC
TRBV7-2	.	.	TRBJ2-3	CASSLGGAGTDTQYF	TGTGCCAGCAGCTTAGGTGGGGCCGGCACAGATACGCAGTATTTT
TRBV11-2	.	.	TRBJ1-4	CASSAYGIEKLFF	TGTGCCAGCAGCGCCTACGGGATTGAAAAACTGTTTTTT
TRBV7-6	.	.	TRBJ1-1	CASSLTQNTEAFF	TGTGCCAGCAGCTTAACCCAGAACACTGAAGCTTTCTTT
TRBV2	.	.	TRBJ2-2	CASGAGELAPGELFF	TGTGCCAGCGGGGCGGGCGAGCTAGCCCCCGGGGAGCTGTTTTTT
TRBV7-9	.	.	TRBJ2-1	CASSPTGTYNEQFF	TGTGCCAGCAGCCCCACCGGGACTTACAATGAGCAGTTCTTC
TRBV7-2	few	.	TRBJ2-7	CASSLEAGYEQYF	TGTGCCAGCAGCTTAGAAGCAGGCTACGAGCAGTACTTC
TRBV5-1	.	TRBD1	TRBJ2-7	CASSPGTAYEQYF	TGCGCCAGCAGCCCTGGGACAGCGTACGAGCAGTACTTC
TRBV10-3	few	.	TRBJ1-2	CAIATGSYGYTF	TGTGCCATTGCCACCGGCAGTTATGGCTACACCTTC
TRBV4-1	.	TRBD2	TRBJ2-3	CASSQRRPGLATQGSFLDTQYF	TGCGCCAGCAGCCAAAGGCGACCGGGACTAGCGACCCAAGGGTCATTTTTGGATACGCAGTATTTT
TRBV5-8	.	TRBD1	TRBJ2-3	CASSLSGGRSDTQYF	TGTGCCAGCAGCTTATCAGGGGGCAGGTCAGATACGCAGTATTTT
TRBV4-3	.	TRBD1	TRBJ1-2	CASSQGGQGKGYTF	TGCGCCAGCAGCCAAGGAGGACAGGGGAAAGGCTACACCTTC